These 4 T cell receptor beta chains came from one sample sequenced in a study of regulatory T cells in long-lasting Graves disease. Specified time point: persistent/refractory GD, antithyroid drugs over 5 years with positive TRAb. The TCR library was made from RNA extracted from PBMCs. HTBI primers from iRepertoire and Arm-PCR of CDR3 regions yielded the TCR beta libraries. TCRdb re-called the multiplex PCR reads with MiXCR, one entry per CDR3 protein. The data show under 450,000 distinct CDR3 sequences, less than 30% seen once. The starting material was peripheral blood mononuclear cells (PBMCs), obtained when the disease was refractory, from a patient treated with antithyroid drugs. Every receptor here comes from a woman in her thirties or forties with Graves disease.

This chain connects TRBV6-1 to TRBJ2-3; D perhaps matches TRBD1 (5 bases). This CDR3 contains 15 residues. CDR1 and CDR2 (germline): MNHNS, SASEGT. Trimming left V 7 bases short and J 1 base short, with 15 bases between. The CDR3 DNA follows: TGTGCCAGCAACAAACAGGCAGTTGGCACAGATACGCAGTATTTT. Translation: CASNKQAVGTDTQYF.

At least ten counts were recorded for this clonotype. The J gene is TRBJ1-3, the V gene TRBV28; the D is unclear. V lost 4 bases and J lost 0, with 10 bases in between. Looked up from germline, CDR1 is MDHEN and CDR2 is SYDVKM. CDR3 length: 15 amino acids. The CDR3 is CASSSGTYSGNTIYF. The CDR3 nucleotides are TGTGCCAGCAGTTCTGGTACTTACTCTGGAAACACCATATATTTT.

This clonotype was counted at least ten times. J is TRBJ2-5 and V is TRBV20-1; 11 bases align to TRBD2. This CDR3 region has 14 residues. Germline V lookup: CDR1 DFQATT, CDR2 SNEGSKA (reference sequence). The V and J ends lost 6 bases and 4 bases, in that order; junction bases with no gene match: 7. For the CDR3, the DNA is TGCAGTGCGTATAGCGGGAGGGCCTCAGAGACCCAGTACTTC. Translation gives CSAYSGRASETQYF.

This clonotype has a count of ten or more. The chain is built from TRBV7-3 and TRBJ2-6; no reliable D call. Germline V gene lookup returns CDR1 SGHTA and CDR2 FQGTGA. With 0 bases removed from V and 1 base from J, the gap between germline ends came to 4 bases. CDR3 length equals 15 residues. The CDR3, as DNA: TGTGCCAGCAGCTTAACGGGGTCTGGGGCCAACGTCCTGACTTTC. Protein sequence: CASSLTGSGANVLTF. The full variable domain, in which reference TRBV7-3 and TRBJ2-6 provide the parts outside the CDR3, is GAGVSQTPSNKVTEKGKYVELRCDPISGHTALYWYRQSLGQGPEFLIYFQGTGAADDSGLPNDRFFAVRPEGSVSTLKIQRTERGDSAVYLCASSLTGSGANVLTFGAGSRLTVL.